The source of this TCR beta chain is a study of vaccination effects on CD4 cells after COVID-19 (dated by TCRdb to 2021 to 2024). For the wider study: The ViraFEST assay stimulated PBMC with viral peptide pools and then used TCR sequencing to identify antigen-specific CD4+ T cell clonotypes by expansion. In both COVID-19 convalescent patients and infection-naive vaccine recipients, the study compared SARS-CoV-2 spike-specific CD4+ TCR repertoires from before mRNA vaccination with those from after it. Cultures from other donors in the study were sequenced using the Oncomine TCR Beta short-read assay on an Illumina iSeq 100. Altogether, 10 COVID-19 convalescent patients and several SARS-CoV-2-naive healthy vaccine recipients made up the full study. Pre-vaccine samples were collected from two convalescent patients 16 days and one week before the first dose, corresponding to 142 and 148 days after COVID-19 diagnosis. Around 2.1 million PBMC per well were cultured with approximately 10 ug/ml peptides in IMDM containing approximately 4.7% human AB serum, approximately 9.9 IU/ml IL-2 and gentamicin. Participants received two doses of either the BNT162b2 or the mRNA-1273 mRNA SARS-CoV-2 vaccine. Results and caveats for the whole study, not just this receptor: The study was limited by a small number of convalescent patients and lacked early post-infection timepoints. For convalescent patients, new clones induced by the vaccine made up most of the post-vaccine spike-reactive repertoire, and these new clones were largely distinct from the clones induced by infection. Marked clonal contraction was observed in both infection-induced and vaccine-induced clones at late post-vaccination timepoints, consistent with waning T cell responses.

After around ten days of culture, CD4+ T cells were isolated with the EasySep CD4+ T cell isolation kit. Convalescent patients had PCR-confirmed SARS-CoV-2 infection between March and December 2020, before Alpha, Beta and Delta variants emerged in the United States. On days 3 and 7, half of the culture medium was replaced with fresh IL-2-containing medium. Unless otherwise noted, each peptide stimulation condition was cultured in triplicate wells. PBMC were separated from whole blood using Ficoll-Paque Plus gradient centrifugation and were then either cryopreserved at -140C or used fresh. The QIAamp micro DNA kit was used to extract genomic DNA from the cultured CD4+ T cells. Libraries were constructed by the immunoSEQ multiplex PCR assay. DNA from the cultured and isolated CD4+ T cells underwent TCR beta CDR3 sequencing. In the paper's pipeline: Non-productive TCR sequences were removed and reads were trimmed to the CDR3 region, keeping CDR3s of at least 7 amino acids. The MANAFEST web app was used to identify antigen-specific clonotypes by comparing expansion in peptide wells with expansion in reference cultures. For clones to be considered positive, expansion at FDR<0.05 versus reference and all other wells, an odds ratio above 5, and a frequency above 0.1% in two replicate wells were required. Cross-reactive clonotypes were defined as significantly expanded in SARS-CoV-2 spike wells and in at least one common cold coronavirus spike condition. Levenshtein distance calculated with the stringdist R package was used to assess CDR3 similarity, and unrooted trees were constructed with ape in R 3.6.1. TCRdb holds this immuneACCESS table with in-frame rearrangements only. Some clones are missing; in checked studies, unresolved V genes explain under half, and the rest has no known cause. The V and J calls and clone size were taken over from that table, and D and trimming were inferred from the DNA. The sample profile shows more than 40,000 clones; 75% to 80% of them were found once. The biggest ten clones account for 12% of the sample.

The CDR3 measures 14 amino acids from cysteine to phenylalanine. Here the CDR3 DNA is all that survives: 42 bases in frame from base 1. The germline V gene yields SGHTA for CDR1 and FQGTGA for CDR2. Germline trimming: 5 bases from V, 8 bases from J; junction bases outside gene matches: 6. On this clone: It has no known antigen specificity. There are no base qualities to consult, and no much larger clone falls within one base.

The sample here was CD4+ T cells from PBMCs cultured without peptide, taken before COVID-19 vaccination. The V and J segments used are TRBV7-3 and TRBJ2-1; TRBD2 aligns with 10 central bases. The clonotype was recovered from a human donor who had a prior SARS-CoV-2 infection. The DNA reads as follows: TGTGCCAGCAGCCGCAGCGGGGGGGCGGATGAGCAGTTCTTC. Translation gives CASSRSGGADEQFF.